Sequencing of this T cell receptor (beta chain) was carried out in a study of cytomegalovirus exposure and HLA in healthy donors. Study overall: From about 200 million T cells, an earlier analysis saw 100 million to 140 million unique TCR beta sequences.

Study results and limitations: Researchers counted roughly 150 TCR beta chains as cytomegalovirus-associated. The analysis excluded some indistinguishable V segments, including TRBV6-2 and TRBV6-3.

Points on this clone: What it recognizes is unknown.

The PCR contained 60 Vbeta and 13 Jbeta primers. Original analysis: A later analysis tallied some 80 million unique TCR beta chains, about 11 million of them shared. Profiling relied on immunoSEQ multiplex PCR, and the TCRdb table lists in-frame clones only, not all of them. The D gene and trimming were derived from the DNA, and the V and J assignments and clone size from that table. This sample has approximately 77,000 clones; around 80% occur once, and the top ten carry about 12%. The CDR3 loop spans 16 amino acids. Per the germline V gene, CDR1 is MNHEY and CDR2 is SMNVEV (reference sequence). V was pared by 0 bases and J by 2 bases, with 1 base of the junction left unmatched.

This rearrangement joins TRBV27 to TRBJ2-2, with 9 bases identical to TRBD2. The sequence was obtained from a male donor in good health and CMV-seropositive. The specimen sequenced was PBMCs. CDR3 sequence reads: CASSLSSGRNTGELFF. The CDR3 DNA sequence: TGTGCCAGCAGTTTATCTAGCGGGAGAAACACCGGGGAGCTGTTTTTT.